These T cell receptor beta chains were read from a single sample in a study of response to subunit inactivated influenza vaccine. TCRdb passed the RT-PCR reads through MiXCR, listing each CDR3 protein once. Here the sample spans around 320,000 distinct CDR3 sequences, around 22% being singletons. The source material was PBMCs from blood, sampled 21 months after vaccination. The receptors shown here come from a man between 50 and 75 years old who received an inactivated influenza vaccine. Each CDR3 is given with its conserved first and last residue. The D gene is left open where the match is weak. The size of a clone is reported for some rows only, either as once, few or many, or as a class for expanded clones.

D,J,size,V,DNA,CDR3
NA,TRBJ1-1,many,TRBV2,TGTGCCACCCCGAGCGGGGGGCCCACCATAATGAACACTGAAGCTTTCTTT,CATPSGGPTIMNTEAFF
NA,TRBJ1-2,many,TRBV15,TGTGCCACCAGCAGGGAACAGGAGCCGAATGGCTACACCTTC,CATSREQEPNGYTF
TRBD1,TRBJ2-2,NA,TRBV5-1,TGCGCCAGCAGCTCTGATCAGGGGGCCAACACCGGGGAGCTGTTTTTT,CASSSDQGANTGELFF
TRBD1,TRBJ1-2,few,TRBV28,TGTGCCAGCAGTTTATCCCTGGGACAGGGTGAAGTCGGCGGCTACACCTTC,CASSLSLGQGEVGGYTF
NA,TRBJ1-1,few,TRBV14,TGTGCCAGCAGCGCTTACACTGAAGCTTTCTTT,CASSAYTEAFF
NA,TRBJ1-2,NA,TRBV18,TGTGTCAGCTCCGCCGGGACATCATCTAACTATGGCTACACCTTC,CVSSAGTSSNYGYTF
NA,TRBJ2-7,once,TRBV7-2,TGTGCCAGCAGCTTAGCGCCTTTTGACTACGAGCAGTACTTC,CASSLAPFDYEQYF
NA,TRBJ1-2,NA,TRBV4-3,TGCGCCAGCAGCCAAGATGGGGGGGCGCATGGCTACACCTTC,CASSQDGGAHGYTF
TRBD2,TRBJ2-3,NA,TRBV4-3,TGCGCCAGCAGCCAACTGACTAGCGGCACAGATACGCAGTATTTT,CASSQLTSGTDTQYF
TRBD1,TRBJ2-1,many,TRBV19,TGTGCCAGTAGCCCTACAGGGGCATCCTACAATGAGCAGTTCTTC,CASSPTGASYNEQFF
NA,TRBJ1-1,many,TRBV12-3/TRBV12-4,TGTGCCAGCAGCTTGGGACAACTGAACACTGAAGCTTTCTTT,CASSLGQLNTEAFF
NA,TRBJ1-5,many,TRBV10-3,TGTGCCATCGGGGCAGCTAATCAGCCCCAGCATTTT,CAIGAANQPQHF
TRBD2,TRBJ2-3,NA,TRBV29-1,TGCAGCGTCCTAACTAGCGGGAGAAGGGCAGATACGCAGTATTTT,CSVLTSGRRADTQYF
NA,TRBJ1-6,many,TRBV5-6,TGTGCCAGCAGCTCGGGACTGACAAATTCACCCCTCCACTTT,CASSSGLTNSPLHF
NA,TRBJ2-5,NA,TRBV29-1,TGCAGCGTTGAAGGGCGGCAGCAAGAGACCCAGTACTTC,CSVEGRQQETQYF
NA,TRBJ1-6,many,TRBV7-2,TGTGCCAGCAGCTTGGGCGCAGTAGGATCACCCCTCCACTTT,CASSLGAVGSPLHF
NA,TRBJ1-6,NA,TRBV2,TGTGCCAGCAGTGAAGGGGGGGGCACGCCGATACCCTATAATTCACCCCTCCACTTT,CASSEGGGTPIPYNSPLHF
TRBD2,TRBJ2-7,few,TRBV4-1,TGCGCCAGCAGCCATGCGGGAGTCTACGAGCAGTACTTC,CASSHAGVYEQYF
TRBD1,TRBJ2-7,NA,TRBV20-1,TGCAGTGGTGGACAGGGGTTCATCTACGAGCAGTACTTC,CSGGQGFIYEQYF
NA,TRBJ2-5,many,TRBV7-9,TGTGCCAGCAGCTTAGCGCTTGGAGAGACCCAGTACTTC,CASSLALGETQYF
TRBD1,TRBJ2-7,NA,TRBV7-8,TGTGCCAGCAGCTCTCAACAGGGGGCTCCGTACTTC,CASSSQQGAPYF
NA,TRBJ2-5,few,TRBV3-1,TGTGCCAGCAGCCGCTTGGGCGGGTCGGAGACCCAGTACTTC,CASSRLGGSETQYF
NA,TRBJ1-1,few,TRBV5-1,TGCGCCAGCAGCTTGGCAGGGATTGAAGCTTTCTTT,CASSLAGIEAFF
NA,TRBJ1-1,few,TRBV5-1,TGCGCCAGCAGCGAAGGGACGGGGAACACTGAAGCTTTCTTT,CASSEGTGNTEAFF
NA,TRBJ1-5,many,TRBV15,TGTGCCACCAGCAGAAATTATTGGGGTGACGGATTCAATCAGCCCCAGCATTTT,CATSRNYWGDGFNQPQHF
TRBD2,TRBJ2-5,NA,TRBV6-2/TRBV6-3,TGTGCCAGCAGAAAGACTAGCGGGAACCCCCGGGAGACCCAGTACTTC,CASRKTSGNPRETQYF
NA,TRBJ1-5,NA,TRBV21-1,TGTGCCAGCAGCAATAGGAGCGGGGGTTGCAATCAGCCCCAGCATTTT,CASSNRSGGCNQPQHF
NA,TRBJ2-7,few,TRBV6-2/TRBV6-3,TGTGCCAGCAGAAACATCCGGGACGGAGATTTCTACGAGCAGTACTTC,CASRNIRDGDFYEQYF
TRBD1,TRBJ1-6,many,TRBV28,TGTGCCAGCAGCACAGGGGGTTCACCCCTCCACTTT,CASSTGGSPLHF
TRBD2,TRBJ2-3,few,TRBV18,TGTGCCAGCTCACGGCGGACTAGAGGGAATGCAGATACGCAGTATTTT,CASSRRTRGNADTQYF
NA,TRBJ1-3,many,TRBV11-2,TGTGCCAGCAGCGGACTGGGGACGCAGAACCTCTCTGGAAACACCATATATTTT,CASSGLGTQNLSGNTIYF
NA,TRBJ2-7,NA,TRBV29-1,TGCAGCGTTGAGCTTAATTCCTACGAGCAGTACTTC,CSVELNSYEQYF
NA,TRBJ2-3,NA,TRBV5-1,TGCGCCAGCAGCTTGGGTGGTTACATGAGCACAGATACGCAGTATTTT,CASSLGGYMSTDTQYF
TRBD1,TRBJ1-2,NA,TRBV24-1,TGTGCCACCGACGACAGGGGCTACTTAAACTATGGCTACACCTTC,CATDDRGYLNYGYTF
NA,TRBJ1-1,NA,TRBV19,TGTGCCAGTAGTCAGAGGACGGAGGAAAGGATGAACACTGAAGCTTTCTTT,CASSQRTEERMNTEAFF
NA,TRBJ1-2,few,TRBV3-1,TGTGCCAGCAGCCAAGATCTTGGAGGCTACACCTTC,CASSQDLGGYTF
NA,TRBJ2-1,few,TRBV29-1,TGCAGCGTTGCTAGCTCCCTAAATTACAATGAGCAGTTCTTC,CSVASSLNYNEQFF
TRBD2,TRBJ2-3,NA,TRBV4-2,TGTGCCAGCAGCCAAGATGGGGGACTAGCTACAGATACGCAGTATTTT,CASSQDGGLATDTQYF
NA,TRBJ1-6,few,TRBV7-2,TGTGCCAGCAGCTTAGGCAGGGGAGGTAATTCACCCCTCCACTTT,CASSLGRGGNSPLHF
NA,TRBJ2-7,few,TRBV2,TGTGCCAGCAGTGACGCCTCCTACGAGCAGTACTTC,CASSDASYEQYF
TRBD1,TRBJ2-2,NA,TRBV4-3,TGCGCCAGCAGCCAACACCGGGACAGCGTGACCGGGGAGCTGTTTTTT,CASSQHRDSVTGELFF
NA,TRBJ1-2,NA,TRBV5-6,TGTGCCAGCAGCTTGGTCGCGGGGGGGGACGGCTACACCTTC,CASSLVAGGDGYTF
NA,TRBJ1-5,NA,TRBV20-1,TGCAGTGCTCTCGAACAGAGAGTTTATAGCAATCAGCCCCAGCATTTT,CSALEQRVYSNQPQHF
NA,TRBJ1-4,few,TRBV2,TGTGCCAGCAGTGGTGGAGGGGGAGGAGAAAAACTGTTTTTT,CASSGGGGGEKLFF
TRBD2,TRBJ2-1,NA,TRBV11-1,TGTGCCAGCAGCTTCGACCTACTAGCGGGCTCCTACAATGAGCAGTTCTTC,CASSFDLLAGSYNEQFF
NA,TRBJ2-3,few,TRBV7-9,TGTGCCAGCAACCTTAGAGAAGAGCGGGTCACAGATACGCAGTATTTT,CASNLREERVTDTQYF